The clone carrying this T cell receptor beta chain was counted ten times or more. Its specificity is not known. This sample was included in a study of T cells in Graves' hyperthyroidism and ophthalmopathy. Study-wide context: Before treatment of any kind, peripheral blood was taken at initial diagnosis. Study-level results: Most thyroid clonotypes expanded above 0.001 appeared in blood too.

The CDR3 runs to 17 residues. Germline V gene data show CDR1 as SGHAT and CDR2 as FQNNGV. After removal of 0 bases from V and 3 bases from J, the junction contained 9 bases not matched to a gene. RNA transcripts served as the template for amplifying TCR beta CDR3 regions. RT-PCR in the first round (using the HTBI primer set) targeted the TCR CDR3. A single record per CDR3 protein comes from TCRdb applying MiXCR to the multiplex PCR reads. The sample has about 110,000 distinct CDR3 sequences; about 15% are singletons. V and J are TRBV11-2 and TRBJ2-3; 7 bases align to TRBD2. Sequencing was performed on blood. This TCR derives from a woman between 50 and 59 years old with Graves' hyperthyroidism. The CDR3 sequence is CASSLDRRTRRTDTQYF. Written as DNA, the CDR3 is TGTGCCAGCAGCTTAGATCGTCGGACTAGAAGGACAGATACGCAGTATTTT.